One TCR beta chain is described in this entry. Here immunoSEQ multiplex PCR was the method, and the copy in TCRdb shows in-frame clones only, minus some. The repertoire includes 70,000 to 75,000 clones, 80% to 95% of them detected once, and over 4.5% sits in the top ten. Germline V gene data show CDR1 as LNHDA and CDR2 as SQIVND (reference sequence). Trimming took 6 bases from V and 2 from J, leaving 14 bases between them. This CDR3 comprises 14 residues. The sample belongs to a study of resident and recirculating memory T cells in vitiligo. The chain combines TRBV19 with TRBJ2-7, with D tentatively TRBD2 (6 bases). The sequencing input was blood. The sequence was collected from a male donor with vitiligo. CDR3 amino acids: CASSGPGLPYEQYF. In DNA form, the CDR3 reads TGTGCCAGTAGCGGACCGGGACTTCCCTACGAGCAGTACTTC.